Listed here is a single T cell receptor (beta chain). This sample is drawn from a study of T cells in Graves' hyperthyroidism and ophthalmopathy. Researchers barred patients who had uncontrolled infection, other autoimmune disease, pregnancy or lactation. The CDR3 runs 13 residues. Germline CDR1 LNHDA, CDR2 SQIVND (reference sequence). V lost 6 bases to trimming and J lost 3 bases, with 8 bases between them. Regions amplified from RNA transcripts were the TCR beta CDR3 regions. Using the HTBI primer set, a first-round RT-PCR was run on the TCR CDR3. Using its own MiXCR run on the multiplex PCR reads, TCRdb lists one record per CDR3 protein. Of a few hundred thousand distinct CDR3 sequences in the sample, roughly 15% were seen once.

The sample taken for sequencing was blood. This rearrangement joins TRBV19 to TRBJ2-2, with D possibly TRBD2 on 5 matching bases. The source of this sequence is a woman in her thirties or forties with Graves' ophthalmopathy. CDR3 nucleotide sequence: TGTGCCAGTAGCCTGCGGGACACCGGGGAGCTGTTTTTT. Its protein is CASSLRDTGELFF.